What follows are 14 T cell receptor beta chains derived from one specimen sequenced in a study of T cell repertoires in cytomegalovirus infection. TCRdb recomputed calls from the reads with MiXCR, one row per CDR3 protein. The repertoire holds tens of thousands of distinct CDR3 sequences, with 4% as singletons. Sequencing was carried out using PBMCs. These receptor sequences come from a human donor in good health (CMV status not recorded). Some clones in this sample may be carry-over from other donors' samples.

This clonotype was detected ten times or more. CDR3 sequence (DNA): TGCGCCAGCAGCTACTGGGGGGCGGGTAGCACAGATACGCAGTATTTT. Amino acid sequence: CASSYWGAGSTDTQYF. V and J are TRBV5-1 and TRBJ2-3; the D gene could be TRBD1 or TRBD2 (6 bases each). The length of the CDR3 is 16 residues. Germline assignment: CDR1 SGHRS and CDR2 YFSETQ. Trimming shortened V by 3 bases and J by 0 bases, and 14 bases separated the two germline ends.

The sample holds many counts of this clonotype. This chain links TRBV6-2 or TRBV6-3 with TRBJ2-3, with D tentatively TRBD2 (5 bases). V was pared by 2 bases and J by 5 bases, with 20 bases between. The CDR3 has 17 residues. CDR1 and CDR2 from the germline V gene are MNHEY and SVGEGT. The CDR3 DNA follows: TGTGCCAGCAGTTACCTTTTCCGGACGGGGAGAGGAGATACGCAGTATTTT. This translates into CASSYLFRTGRGDTQYF.

This clonotype was observed many times. This sequence joins TRBV7-2 and TRBJ2-2; perhaps TRBD1 as D (7 bases). The CDR3 covers 16 residues. V lost 7 bases to trimming and J lost 5 bases, with 20 bases between them. Germline CDR1 reads SGHTA; CDR2 reads FQGNSA. In DNA, the CDR3 is TGTGCCAGCACCCTAGGCGGGACAGCGGAAACCGGGGAGCTGTTTTTT. As protein: CASTLGGTAETGELFF.

This clonotype has at least ten counts. This chain uses TRBV6-1 with TRBJ2-1; D remains unclear. Germline V gene data show CDR1 as MNHNS and CDR2 as SASEGT. Trimming pared 3 bases from V and 7 bases from J, leaving 10 bases between. There are 13 residues in the CDR3. The CDR3 loop is CASSDFIENEQFF. The CDR3, as DNA: TGTGCCAGCAGTGACTTCATAGAGAATGAGCAGTTCTTC.

This clonotype was seen more than once but under ten times. This chain uses TRBV7-3 with TRBJ2-3; the match to TRBD2 covers 9 bases. CDR3 length: 15 amino acids. CDR1 SGHTA and CDR2 FQGTGA come from the germline V gene. The J segment lost 6 bases and the V segment lost 5 bases, leaving 9 bases of the junction unmatched. For the CDR3, the DNA is TGTGCCAGCAGCCCAACCGGGACTAGCAGGGATACGCAGTATTTT. This translates into CASSPTGTSRDTQYF.

In this sample, this clonotype turned up many times. V and J are TRBV12-3 or TRBV12-4 and TRBJ2-7, with D perhaps TRBD2 (6 bases). The length of the CDR3 is 12 residues. The V end lost 2 bases, the J end lost 6 bases, and 8 bases lay between the germline ends. CDR3 bases: TGTGCCAGCAGTTTAAGGGGAGGCGAGCAGTACTTC. Translated, it gives CASSLRGGEQYF.

This clonotype has at least ten counts. The rearrangement links TRBV7-2 to TRBJ2-1, with 9 nucleotides matching TRBD1. The CDR3 is 15 residues long. V trimming: 1 base; J trimming: 3 bases; junction bases outside the gene matches: 1. Germline-derived CDR1 and CDR2 are SGHTA and FQGNSA. The CDR3 DNA follows: TGTGCCAGCAGCTTAGGGGGACAGGGCTACAATGAGCAGTTCTTC. Protein product: CASSLGGQGYNEQFF.

This clonotype has a count of ten or more. V and J are TRBV6-1 and TRBJ2-2; D gene uncertain. CDR1 and CDR2 from the germline V gene are MNHNS and SASEGT. This CDR3 has 13 amino acids. Trimming shortened V by 6 bases and J by 3 bases, and 8 bases separated the two germline ends. Here the CDR3 reads CASRTFYTGELFF. The CDR3 coding sequence is TGTGCCAGCAGAACTTTCTACACCGGGGAGCTGTTTTTT.

This clonotype was seen at least ten times. This chain links TRBV6-6 with TRBJ1-5; possible D gene TRBD1, 5 bases. CDR3 size: 13 residues. Germline lookup yields CDR1 MNHNY and CDR2 SVGAGI (reference sequence). Trimming took 5 bases from V and 10 from J, leaving 15 bases between them. As DNA, the CDR3 is TGTGCCAGCAGTCCCAGGGACGCAGGACCCCAGCATTTT. It translates to CASSPRDAGPQHF.

This clonotype was recorded many times. The gene calls are TRBV6-1 and TRBJ2-1, with 8 bases aligning to TRBD2. The V gene end was trimmed by 5 bases and the J gene end by 12 bases; junction bases not matched to a gene: 21. This CDR3 is 17 amino acids long. Germline CDR1 reads MNHNS; CDR2 reads SASEGT. The CDR3 sequence is CASSYLLLKRERELQFF. Here the CDR3 DNA reads TGTGCCAGCAGTTACCTGCTTTTGAAGCGGGAGCGTGAACTGCAGTTCTTC.

This clonotype was seen ten or more times. The rearrangement links TRBV28 to TRBJ1-2; 8 positions agree with TRBD1. The CDR3 runs to 17 residues. The V gene end was trimmed by 6 bases and the J gene end by 0 bases; junction bases not matched to a gene: 12. Germline-derived CDR1 and CDR2 are MDHEN and SYDVKM. The CDR3 DNA follows: TGTGCCAGCAGCCCAACTCCGGGACAGGCCACTAACTATGGCTACACCTTC. It encodes CASSPTPGQATNYGYTF.

The chain couples TRBV20-1 to TRBJ2-7, with D unresolved. This CDR3 is 14 amino acids long. Germline V gene sequence: CDR1 DFQATT, CDR2 SNEGSKA (reference sequence). V was shortened by 0 bases and J by 4 bases, with 13 bases between the two germline ends. CDR3 sequence reads: CSARDFGRKYEQYF. In DNA, the CDR3 is TGCAGTGCTAGAGATTTCGGCAGAAAGTACGAGCAGTACTTC.

This clonotype was picked up many times. The V gene is TRBV12-3 or TRBV12-4, the J gene TRBJ2-3; 8 positions agree with TRBD2. J lost 2 bases, V lost 3 bases, and 13 bases had no gene match. This CDR3 is built from 18 residues. The CDR3 region has the DNA TGTGCCAGCAGTTTGGGACTAGGAGGGGGTGTGGACACAGATACGCAGTATTTT. Translation: CASSLGLGGGVDTDTQYF.

This clonotype showed up many times. The gene calls are TRBV7-2 and TRBJ1-5; D unclear. Germline V CDR1 and CDR2: SGHTA, FQGNSA. Trimming took off 5 bases at V and 5 bases at J, with 13 bases between the two ends. This CDR3 comprises 14 residues. The CDR3 region is CASSRGGDHQPQHF. DNA of the CDR3: TGTGCCAGCAGCCGGGGAGGTGACCATCAGCCCCAGCATTTT.